The source of this T cell receptor (beta chain) is a study of T cell changes during pregnancy in multiple sclerosis. Clones were read by immunoSEQ multiplex PCR, and TCRdb kept only the in-frame ones, dropping some. Among roughly 42,000 clones, around 92% were seen once, and the ten largest hold more than 0.35%. V shed 3 bases, J shed 1 base, and the junction held 4 bases outside the gene matches. Germline CDR1 and CDR2: MNHEY and SMNVEV (reference sequence). The CDR3 is 16 residues long. The chain combines TRBV27 with TRBJ2-5, with TRBD2 matching 11 bases. Sequencing was performed on CD4+ T cells from peripheral blood mononuclear cells, taken after pregnancy. The TCR comes from a female donor with multiple sclerosis, enrolled in a pregnancy study. The CDR3 here is CASSLIAGGIQETQYF. The CDR3 nucleotides are TGTGCCAGCAGTTTGATAGCGGGGGGGATCCAAGAGACCCAGTACTTC.